This T cell receptor (beta chain) appears in the sequencing data of a study of blood T cell repertoires in COVID-19 (TCRdb year 2020). For context, the study as a whole: Collaborator samples came from the United States, Italy and Spain and covered acute and convalescent phases of COVID-19. Samples came from the ongoing ImmuneRACE study (first 160 participants) plus 1,254 subjects from 6 global collaborators. Where HLA class I and class II types were available, the types were taken from metadata supplied by the sample provider, not from assay-based typing. A freely available public database, intended as a resource for researchers studying the immune response to SARS-CoV-2, is where the repertoires were released. The dataset comprised deeply sampled blood TCRbeta repertoires from subjects exposed to, actively infected with, or recovered from COVID-19. The material from the prospective study consisted of cDNA or gDNA derived from T cells, B-cell-depleted T cells, or PBMCs. A de-identified subject ID, COVID-19 status, age in years and sex were almost always included in the sample metadata.

Including cysteine and phenylalanine, the CDR3 has 14 amino acids. Only the CDR3 DNA stays, 42 bases, in frame from base 1. Looking up the germline V gene yields CDR1 KGHSH and CDR2 LQKENI. The trim is 2 bases for V and 5 bases for J, with a gap of 7 bases between the germline ends. Overall results and qualifications from the work: The quantity of clinical and demographic metadata differed by source and by participant and was supplied without curation.

Worth noting for this clone: Its specific antigen is unknown. No much larger clone exists at a distance of one base, and base qualities are not known.

Collaborating institutions collected whole blood in K2EDTA tubes following their own protocols. For TCRbeta analysis, collaborators shipped samples as frozen whole blood, isolated PBMCs, or DNA extracted from either of those sample types. The immunoSEQ Assay, a bias-controlled multiplex PCR, was used to amplify TCRbeta CDR3 regions from genomic DNA. From the authors' description of their analysis: The number of nucleated cells in each sample was estimated by amplification of reference gene primers within the assay. Sequence reads were collapsed and filtered to measure the absolute abundance of every unique TCRbeta CDR3 rearrangement. For each sample, productive Simpson clonality was calculated by taking the square root of Simpson's diversity index across productive rearrangements. Here the immuneACCESS table is served through TCRdb, limited to in-frame sequences with V and J called. Missing clones are a known gap in these copies; in checked studies unresolved V genes cover under half, and the rest lacks a known reason. D and trimming come from the DNA, and the V and J calls and clone size come from that table. This sample gives 35,000 to 50,000 clones in total; roughly nine tenths of them show up just once. Around 16% of the sample goes to the ten largest clones.

The chain couples TRBV18 to TRBJ1-6; the D segment cannot be called with confidence. The clonotype was recovered from a man between 65 and 85 years old with active COVID-19. The sequenced material came from peripheral blood. The CDR3 here reads CASSPGPNNSPLHF. The nucleotide sequence is given as TGTGCCAGCTCACCAGGGCCCAATAATTCACCCCTCCACTTT.